These 20 T cell receptor beta chains originate from one sample sequenced in a study of T cells after yellow fever vaccination. Each CDR3 protein is one row after TCRdb ran MiXCR on the 5' RACE reads. Seen here are about 370,000 distinct CDR3 sequences, around a tenth observed once, and the top ten hold 18%. The sequenced sample was PBMCs, obtained on the day of the first yellow fever vaccination. These receptors were obtained from a man aged 18-30 years who received the YFV17D yellow fever vaccine.

This clonotype has a handful of counts. The chain recombines TRBV7-2 with TRBJ1-4; 7 nucleotides line up with TRBD1. Trimming cost V 6 bases and J 3 bases; bases outside gene matches: 10. The CDR3 covers 16 residues. Germline loops: CDR1 SGHTA, CDR2 FQGNSA. The CDR3 sequence: CASRTGQAVSNEKLFF. CDR3 sequence (DNA): TGTGCCAGCAGAACCGGACAGGCTGTGTCTAATGAAAAACTGTTTTTT.

This clonotype showed up just a few times. The CDR3 region has the DNA TGTGCCAGTAGTCGACGTCAGGGGACAGATACGCAGTATTTT. Its protein is CASSRRQGTDTQYF. The chain joins TRBV19 to TRBJ2-3, with D tentatively TRBD1 (6 bases). V lost 5 bases and J lost 3, with 12 bases in between. The CDR3 is 14 amino acids. CDR1 LNHDA and CDR2 SQIVND come from the germline V gene (reference sequence).

This clonotype was seen only a few times. The rearrangement uses TRBV7-3 and TRBJ1-6, with TRBD1 identical over 12 bases. With 5 bases clipped from V and 9 bases from J, the junction kept 5 bases outside the gene matches. CDR1 SGHTA and CDR2 FQGTGA come from the germline V gene. This CDR3 spans 15 amino acids. CDR3 region: CASSLRDRGLSPLHF. The CDR3 nucleotides are TGTGCCAGCAGCCTCCGGGACAGGGGGCTTTCACCCCTCCACTTT.

This clonotype came up a few times. The rearrangement links TRBV7-2 to TRBJ1-1, with TRBD1 identical over 10 bases. Germline-derived CDR1 and CDR2 are SGHTA and FQGNSA. V was pared by 3 bases and J by 10 bases, with 5 bases of the junction left unmatched. This CDR3 has 13 residues. The CDR3 DNA reads TGTGCCAGCAGCTTTCAGGGACAGGGGCGAGCTTTCTTT. Encoded protein: CASSFQGQGRAFF.

At least ten counts were recorded for this clonotype. The J gene is TRBJ2-1, the V gene TRBV27; TRBD2 matches 11 bases. The germline V gene has CDR1 MNHEY and CDR2 SMNVEV (reference sequence). Trimming took 4 bases from V and 9 from J; bases not matched to a gene: 14. The CDR3 extends over 17 amino acids. The CDR3, as DNA: TGTGCCAGCAGTTCCCCGTTAGCGGGGGGGCATGGGGTTGAGCAGTTCTTC. Translation gives CASSSPLAGGHGVEQFF.

In its sample, this clonotype was seen many times. This chain connects TRBV4-1 to TRBJ2-5; TRBD2 is a possible D gene (5 bases). Germline V lookup: CDR1 MGHRA, CDR2 YSYEKL. The V and J ends lost 1 base and 5 bases respectively, with 5 bases between them. The CDR3 has 12 residues. The CDR3 nucleotides read TGCGCCAGCAGCCAAGGGGAGGAGACCCAGTACTTC. It codes for CASSQGEETQYF.

The V call is TRBV21-1, the J call TRBJ2-1; the table's TRBD2 call for D was not verified on the DNA. TRBV21-1 is marked as a pseudogene. CDR3 length equals 15 residues. CDR3 in amino acids: CASAETSEDKFEQFF. Written as DNA, the CDR3 is TGTGCCAGCGCGGAGACTAGCGAGGATAAGTTTGAGCAGTTCTTC.

The rearrangement uses TRBV19 and TRBJ2-2, with 8 bases that match TRBD1. Per germline, CDR1 LNHDA and CDR2 SQIVND (reference sequence). The CDR3 is 17 amino acids. V dropped 1 base and J dropped 2; count of bases not matched to a gene: 6. CDR3 in amino acids: CASSIGRQGTNTGELFF. Here the CDR3 DNA reads TGTGCCAGTAGTATAGGAAGACAGGGGACAAACACCGGGGAGCTGTTTTTT. The full variable domain, with the rest looked up from reference TRBV19 and TRBJ2-2, is DGGITQSPKYLFRKEGQNVTLSCEQNLNHDAMYWYRQDPGQGLRLIYYSQIVNDFQKGDIAEGYSVSREKKESFPLTVTSAQKNPTAFYLCASSIGRQGTNTGELFFGEGSRLTVL.

The chain joins TRBV30 to TRBJ2-1, with D possibly matching TRBD2 (7 bases). The CDR3 is 14 amino acids. CDR1 and CDR2 from the germline V gene are GTSNPN and SVGIG (reference sequence). Trimming removed 2 bases from V and 10 bases from J, with 18 bases in between. CDR3 DNA: TGTGCCTGGAGTAATGGGGGGGGGCAACAGGAGCAGTTCTTC. It specifies CAWSNGGGQQEQFF.

The rearrangement links TRBV25-1 to TRBJ2-7; 8 bases align to TRBD1. V lost 4 bases, J lost 4 bases, and 3 bases stayed unmatched. This CDR3 contains 13 residues. Per the germline V gene, CDR1 is MGHDK and CDR2 is SYGVNS. In nucleotides, the CDR3 is TGTGCCAGCAGTGTAGGACAGGGATACGAGCAGTACTTC. It translates to CASSVGQGYEQYF.

The chain recombines TRBV12-3 or TRBV12-4 with TRBJ2-5, with D perhaps matching TRBD1 (6 bases). Trimming took off 4 bases at V and 0 bases at J, with 12 bases between the two ends. This CDR3 is 15 amino acids long. The CDR3 sequence: CASSSTGRNQETQYF. The CDR3 region has the DNA TGTGCCAGCAGTTCAACAGGGCGTAACCAAGAGACCCAGTACTTC.

This rearrangement joins TRBV25-1 to TRBJ2-2; D remains unclear. Per germline, CDR1 MGHDK and CDR2 SYGVNS. The CDR3 length is 15 residues. Trimming shortened V by 2 bases and J by 3 bases, and 10 bases separated the two germline ends. CDR3: CASSEPGPHTGELFF. Here the CDR3 DNA reads TGTGCCAGCAGTGAACCCGGGCCCCACACCGGGGAGCTGTTTTTT.

V is TRBV7-9 and J is TRBJ2-5; D uncertain. V was shortened by 1 base and J by 6 bases, with 9 bases between the two germline ends. Germline-derived CDR1 and CDR2 are SEHNR and FQNEAQ (reference sequence). The CDR3 spans 13 residues. DNA of the CDR3: TGTGCCAGCAGCTTAGAGGATGGAAAGACCCAGTACTTC. Translated: CASSLEDGKTQYF.

This clonotype was seen a few times. The V gene is TRBV25-1, the J gene TRBJ2-1; D possibly uses TRBD1 or TRBD2 (7 bases each). CDR1 and CDR2 (germline): MGHDK, SYGVNS. This CDR3 has 16 residues. Trimming stripped 3 bases from V and 8 bases from J, with 20 bases between. The chain's CDR3 is CASSDLLRGGLDEQFF. Here the CDR3 DNA reads TGTGCCAGCAGTGACCTTCTCAGGGGGGGGTTGGATGAGCAGTTCTTC.

This clonotype was recorded at least ten times. V and J are TRBV5-1 and TRBJ1-6; 8 bases map to TRBD1. This CDR3 contains 15 residues. Per germline, CDR1 SGHRS and CDR2 YFSETQ. After removal of 4 bases from V and 4 bases from J, the junction contained 4 bases not matched to a gene. CDR3 loop: CASSLRTGYNSPLHF. CDR3 bases: TGCGCCAGCAGCCTACGGACAGGGTATAATTCACCCCTCCACTTT.

This clonotype was counted a few times. V and J are TRBV4-3 and TRBJ1-4; the D gene is possibly TRBD1 (6 bases). The CDR3 contains 14 residues. V dropped 0 bases and J dropped 10 bases, with 12 bases sitting between them. Germline V gene sequence: CDR1 LGHNA, CDR2 YSLEER. In nucleotides, the CDR3 is TGCGCCAGCAGCCAAGATGGGGGGGGCGGAAAACTGTTTTTT. The encoded protein is CASSQDGGGGKLFF.

This clonotype has just a few counts. The V and J genes are TRBV20-1 and TRBJ2-3, with 9 nucleotides matching TRBD1. The germline gives CDR1 DFQATT, CDR2 SNEGSKA (reference sequence). CDR3 length equals 13 residues. With 5 bases clipped from V and 8 bases from J, the junction kept 8 bases outside the gene matches. DNA for the CDR3: TGCAGTGCTCCGGACAGGGGACTCCCTACGCAGTATTTT. It translates to CSAPDRGLPTQYF.

There are many counts of this clonotype. V gene TRBV7-6 combines with J gene TRBJ2-3, with D perhaps being TRBD1 or TRBD2 (6 bases each). Germline V gene lookup returns CDR1 SGHVS and CDR2 FNYEAQ. Trimming left V 5 bases short and J 0 bases short, with 18 bases between. The CDR3 covers 17 residues. As DNA, the CDR3 is TGTGCCAGCAGCCGCGCTCTGGGGGGCGCAAGCACAGATACGCAGTATTTT. Its protein product is CASSRALGGASTDTQYF.

This clonotype was seen repeatedly, ten times or more. V and J are TRBV5-6 and TRBJ1-5; D possibly corresponds to TRBD1 (5 bases). The V and J ends lost 3 bases and 3 bases respectively, with 13 bases between them. The CDR3 has 15 amino acids. CDR1 SGHDT and CDR2 YYEEEE come from the germline V gene. CDR3 residues: CASSSQTVPNQPQHF. The CDR3 bases are TGTGCCAGCAGCTCTCAGACAGTACCCAATCAGCCCCAGCATTTT.

This clonotype was detected ten times or more. The genes are TRBV9 and TRBJ1-3; D is undetermined. Between the trimmed V and J ends, which lost 0 bases and 4 bases, there was a span of 17 bases. Germline V gene sequence: CDR1 SGDLS, CDR2 YYNGEE. CDR3 length: 17 residues. CDR3 sequence reads: CASSVDGVTIGGNTIYF. The CDR3 coding sequence is TGTGCCAGCAGCGTAGATGGAGTGACTATTGGCGGAAACACCATATATTTT. Using reference TRBV9 and TRBJ1-3 for the parts outside the CDR3, the full variable domain is DSGVTQTPKHLITATGQRVTLRCSPRSGDLSVYWYQQSLDQGLQFLIQYYNGEERAKGNILERFSAQQFPDLHSELNLSSLELGDSALYFCASSVDGVTIGGNTIYFGEGSWLTVV.